This T cell receptor beta chain came from a study of radiation and T cells in renal cell carcinoma. Whole-study results and caveats: In blood, top tumor clones expanded by 2 weeks, shrinking by 4. Without pretreatment biopsies, baseline tumor clonotype presence was undetermined.

Trimming took off 0 bases at V and 6 bases at J, with 2 bases between the two ends. Germline-derived CDR1 and CDR2 are MNHEY and SVGAGI. The CDR3 totals 11 residues. Time point here: blood 4 weeks post-SBRT, at nephrectomy. Sample treatment: 15 Gy SBRT to primary tumor, nephrectomy 4 weeks later. The repertoire was sequenced with immunoSEQ multiplex PCR; TCRdb's copy has only in-frame clones and lacks some. The repertoire holds 60,000 to 95,000 clones, with 83% as singletons. For this clone: Its antigen is not known.

This TCR derives from a woman in her fifties or sixties with renal cell carcinoma. This material consisted of blood, taken from a patient whose treatment included radiotherapy and nephrectomy. The gene calls are TRBV6-5 and TRBJ1-1; D unresolved. The CDR3 DNA reads TGTGCCAGCAGTTACTCGTCTGAAGCTTTCTTT. Protein product: CASSYSSEAFF.